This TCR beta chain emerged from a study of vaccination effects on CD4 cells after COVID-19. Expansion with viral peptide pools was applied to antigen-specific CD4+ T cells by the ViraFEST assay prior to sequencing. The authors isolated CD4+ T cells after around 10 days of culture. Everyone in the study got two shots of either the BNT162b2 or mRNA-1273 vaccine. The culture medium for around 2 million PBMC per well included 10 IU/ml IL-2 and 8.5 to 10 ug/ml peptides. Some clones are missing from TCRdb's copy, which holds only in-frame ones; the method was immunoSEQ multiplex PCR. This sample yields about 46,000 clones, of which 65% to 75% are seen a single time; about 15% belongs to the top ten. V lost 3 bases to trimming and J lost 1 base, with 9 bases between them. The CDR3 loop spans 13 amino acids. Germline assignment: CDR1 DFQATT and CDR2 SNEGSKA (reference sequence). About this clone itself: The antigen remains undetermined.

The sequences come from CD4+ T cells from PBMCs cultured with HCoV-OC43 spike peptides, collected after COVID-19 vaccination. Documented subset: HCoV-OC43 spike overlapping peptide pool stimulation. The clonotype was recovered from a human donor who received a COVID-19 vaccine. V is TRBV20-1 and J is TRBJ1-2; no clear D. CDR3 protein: CSASTGVNYGYTF. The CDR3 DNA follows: TGCAGTGCTAGTACCGGGGTTAACTATGGCTACACCTTC.